This TCR beta chain is drawn from a study of blood T cell repertoires in COVID-19. Turning to the study itself: Donors in the United States, Italy and Spain gave samples during acute or convalescent COVID-19. PBMCs, B-cell-depleted T cells, or T cells provided the cDNA or gDNA that made up the material.

As handled by the study authors: Amplifying reference gene primers gave estimates of nucleated cell counts. Libraries were prepared by immunoSEQ multiplex PCR; TCRdb keeps only in-frame clonotypes and omits some of them. That table supplies the V and J calls and clone size; D and trimming were determined from the DNA. The sample holds tens of thousands of clones, approximately 79% seen once. This CDR3 is built from 15 residues. V was cut by 3 bases and J by 1 base, with 10 bases left in between. CDR1 and CDR2 from the germline V gene are MDHEN and SYDVKM. Source material: peripheral blood. This receptor was taken from a man in his 70s with acute or convalescent COVID-19. V and J are TRBV28 and TRBJ1-5, with a tentative D call TRBD1 (5 bases). For the CDR3, the DNA is TGTGCCAGCAGTTTTGGGTCAGGGAGCAATCAGCCCCAGCATTTT. This translates into CASSFGSGSNQPQHF.